In this sample, the clone carrying this T cell receptor (beta chain) turned up many times. What it binds is unknown. Time point denoted: newly diagnosed GD, antithyroid drugs for less than 3 months. Researchers made the TCR library from RNA that was extracted from PBMCs. This specimen belongs to a study of regulatory T cells in long-lasting Graves disease. Investigators prepared the TCR beta libraries by applying iRepertoire HTBI primers and Arm-PCR of CDR3 regions. As originally analysed: Sample data revealed approximately 62 TRBV and under 15 TRBJ segments. TCRdb used MiXCR to reprocess the multiplex PCR reads, holding one entry per CDR3 protein. The V and J calls reflect TCRdb's pipeline rather than the authors' work. The sample includes some 400,000 distinct CDR3 sequences, 15% of them seen just once. CDR1 and CDR2 from the germline V gene are MNHEY and SMNVEV (reference sequence). V was pared by 2 bases and J by 3 bases, with 8 bases between. This CDR3 has 13 residues.

The study's findings and limits: TRBV28, TRBJ1-2 and TRBJ2-5 were segments that persistent disease favored.

This same sample was also taken into another study, of T cells in Graves' hyperthyroidism and ophthalmopathy.

The chain carries TRBV27 and TRBJ2-7, with D uncertain. The material sequenced was peripheral blood mononuclear cells (PBMCs), taken at new diagnosis, from a patient treated with antithyroid drugs. This receptor was identified in a woman under 40 with Graves disease. The CDR3 here is CASSLNGNYEQYF. CDR3 in DNA: TGTGCCAGCAGTTTAAATGGGAACTACGAGCAGTACTTC.